The rows below give T cell receptor beta chains drawn from one sample of a study of CD8 T cells in Susac syndrome. A single record per CDR3 protein comes from TCRdb applying MiXCR to the immunoSEQ multiplex PCR reads. The sample contains under 200,000 distinct CDR3 sequences, approximately 95% of which appear only once. Sequenced input: CD8+ T cells from PBMCs. The source is a human donor with multiple sclerosis. Both conserved end residues are part of each CDR3. The D gene is left open where the match is weak. Clone size, where shown, is once, few, many, or a class for clones that have expanded.

size,J,D,V,DNA,CDR3
.,TRBJ1-5,.,TRBV15,TGTGCCACCAGCAGACGCCCTGGGGCCCAGCATTTT,CATSRRPGAQHF
.,TRBJ2-1,TRBD1,TRBV2,TGTGCCAGCAGTGCCTGGACAGGTTTTTCGACCAATGAGCAGTTCTTC,CASSAWTGFSTNEQFF
.,TRBJ2-7,.,TRBV6-2/TRBV6-3,TGTGCCAGTCACCGCCATCGCGACGAGCAGTACTTC,CASHRHRDEQYF
.,TRBJ2-7,TRBD2,TRBV6-5,TGTGCCAGCAGTTACTCGGACGGGAGGGCCGACGAGCAGTACTTC,CASSYSDGRADEQYF
.,TRBJ1-2,TRBD1,TRBV5-4,TGTGCCAGCAGCAGCGGGGACAGCTTTTATTATGGCTACACCTTC,CASSSGDSFYYGYTF
.,TRBJ2-7,TRBD1,TRBV5-4,TGTGCCACCTCCGTCGTGGGACAGGGCCTCTACGAGCAGTACTTC,CATSVVGQGLYEQYF
.,TRBJ2-1,.,TRBV7-7,TGTGCCAGCAGCCCCCTCAGGGTGGTCGAGCAGTTCTTC,CASSPLRVVEQFF
.,TRBJ1-1,.,TRBV7-6,TGTGCCAGCACCTCCTATGGGTCGACTGAAGCTTTCTTT,CASTSYGSTEAFF
.,TRBJ2-3,.,TRBV5-6,TGTGCCAGCAGAAAGGGATTCGATACGCAGTATTTT,CASRKGFDTQYF
.,TRBJ2-1,TRBD1,TRBV15,TGTGCCACCAGCAGATCCGGGACAGGGATCTACAATGAGCAGTTCTTC,CATSRSGTGIYNEQFF
.,TRBJ1-2,.,TRBV24-1,TGTGCCACCAGTGAAGGACGCGGTGGCTACACCTTC,CATSEGRGGYTF
.,TRBJ2-2,TRBD2,TRBV29-1,TGCAGCGTTGAAGTGGCAGCGGGAGAGAACACCGGGGAGCTGTTTTTT,CSVEVAAGENTGELFF
once,TRBJ2-3,.,TRBV7-9,TGTGCCAGCAGTTCCAGGGAGATGGGAGATACGCAGTATTTT,CASSSREMGDTQYF
.,TRBJ2-1,TRBD2,TRBV5-1,TGCGCCAGCAGCTTTTATCGTCTAGCGGCCTACAATGAGCAGTTCTTC,CASSFYRLAAYNEQFF
.,TRBJ2-1,TRBD2,TRBV11-2,TGTGCCAGCACCATCGGGAGGGTGGGGAATGAGCAGTTCTTC,CASTIGRVGNEQFF
.,TRBJ2-7,.,TRBV9,TGTGCCAGCAGCCCCACCCCGGGGGAACTGCTACGAGGGCAGTACTTC,CASSPTPGELLRGQYF
.,TRBJ1-2,.,TRBV2,TGTGCCAGCAATGGGGGGTTGGACTATGGCTACACCTTC,CASNGGLDYGYTF
.,TRBJ1-5,TRBD1,TRBV27,TGTGCCAGCAGTTCATACTACGACAGGGGCGATCAGCCCCAGCATTTT,CASSSYYDRGDQPQHF
once,TRBJ2-2,TRBD1,TRBV5-1,TGCGCCAGCAGCTTAAAGACAGGGGGAACCGGGGAGCTGTTTTTT,CASSLKTGGTGELFF
.,TRBJ2-7,.,TRBV20-1,TGCAGCATCTGGGCGCGCGCAACCTACGAGCAGTACTTC,CSIWARATYEQYF